The T cell receptor beta chain under discussion was sequenced for a study of blood T cell repertoires in COVID-19. About the study: Acute and convalescent COVID-19 samples came from the United States, Italy and Spain. The cDNA or gDNA used as material had been derived from T cells, B-cell-depleted T cells, or PBMCs.

As originally analysed: Cell counts per sample came from amplifying reference gene primers. The data were produced by immunoSEQ multiplex PCR, yet TCRdb's version contains in-frame clones alone and is incomplete. From that table come the V and J calls and clone size; the DNA was used to work out D and trimming. The top ten clones hold about 8% of a sample with 210,000 or so clones, roughly four fifths of them seen once. The CDR3 covers 17 residues. J gave up 7 bases and V 0 bases, and 12 bases lay outside the gene matches. In germline, CDR1 is MGHRA, CDR2 YSYEKL. The clonotype originates from a woman aged 45-59 years with active or convalescent COVID-19. This chain joins TRBV4-1 and TRBJ1-2; 9 nucleotides line up with TRBD1. Sample: peripheral blood. CDR3 amino acids: CASSQDEYRGRVGGYTF. The CDR3 nucleotides read TGCGCCAGCAGCCAAGATGAGTACAGGGGGCGCGTTGGTGGCTACACCTTC.